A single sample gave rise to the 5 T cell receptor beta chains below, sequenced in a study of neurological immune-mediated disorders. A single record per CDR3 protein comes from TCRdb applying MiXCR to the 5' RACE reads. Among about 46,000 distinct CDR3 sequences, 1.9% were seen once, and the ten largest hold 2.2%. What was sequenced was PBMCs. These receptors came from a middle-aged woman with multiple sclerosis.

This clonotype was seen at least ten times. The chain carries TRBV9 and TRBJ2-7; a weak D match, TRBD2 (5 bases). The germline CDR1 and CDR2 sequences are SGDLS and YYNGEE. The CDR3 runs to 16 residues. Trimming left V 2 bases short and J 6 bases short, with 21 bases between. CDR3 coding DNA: TGTGCCAGCAGCGTCCGGGGAGAACCGTTCTTCGGCGAGCAGTACTTC. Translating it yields CASSVRGEPFFGEQYF.

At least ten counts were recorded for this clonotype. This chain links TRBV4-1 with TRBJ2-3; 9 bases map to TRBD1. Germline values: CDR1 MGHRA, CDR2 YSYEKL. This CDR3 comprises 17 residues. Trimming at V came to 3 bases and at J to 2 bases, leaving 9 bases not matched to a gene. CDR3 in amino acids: CASSHLYRDRDTDTQYF. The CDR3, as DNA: TGCGCCAGCAGCCACCTTTACCGGGACAGGGACACAGATACGCAGTATTTT.

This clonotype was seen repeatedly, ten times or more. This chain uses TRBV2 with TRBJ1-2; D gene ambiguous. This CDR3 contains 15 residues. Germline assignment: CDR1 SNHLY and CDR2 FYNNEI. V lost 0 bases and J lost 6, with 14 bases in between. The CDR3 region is CASSEALSQPHGYTF. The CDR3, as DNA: TGTGCCAGCAGTGAAGCGCTTTCCCAACCGCATGGCTACACCTTC. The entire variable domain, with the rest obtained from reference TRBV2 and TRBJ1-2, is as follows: EPEVTQTPSHQVTQMGQEVILRCVPISNHLYFYWYRQILGQKVEFLVSFYNNEISEKSEIFDDQFSVERPDGSNFTLKIRSTKLEDSAMYFCASSEALSQPHGYTFGSGTRLTVV.

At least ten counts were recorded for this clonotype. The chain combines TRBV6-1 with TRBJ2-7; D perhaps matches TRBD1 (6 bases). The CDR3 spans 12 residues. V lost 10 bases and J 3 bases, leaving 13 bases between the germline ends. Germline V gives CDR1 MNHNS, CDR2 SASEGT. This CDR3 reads CAIRTVVYEQYF. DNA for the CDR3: TGTGCCATCCGGACAGTCGTCTACGAGCAGTACTTC.

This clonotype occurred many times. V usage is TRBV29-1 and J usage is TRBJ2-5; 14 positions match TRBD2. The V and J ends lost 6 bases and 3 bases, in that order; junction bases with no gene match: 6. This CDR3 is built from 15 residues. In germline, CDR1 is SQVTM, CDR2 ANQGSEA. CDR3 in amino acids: CSVGQTSGGEETQYF. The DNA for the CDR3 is TGCAGCGTCGGCCAGACTAGCGGGGGGGAAGAGACCCAGTACTTC.